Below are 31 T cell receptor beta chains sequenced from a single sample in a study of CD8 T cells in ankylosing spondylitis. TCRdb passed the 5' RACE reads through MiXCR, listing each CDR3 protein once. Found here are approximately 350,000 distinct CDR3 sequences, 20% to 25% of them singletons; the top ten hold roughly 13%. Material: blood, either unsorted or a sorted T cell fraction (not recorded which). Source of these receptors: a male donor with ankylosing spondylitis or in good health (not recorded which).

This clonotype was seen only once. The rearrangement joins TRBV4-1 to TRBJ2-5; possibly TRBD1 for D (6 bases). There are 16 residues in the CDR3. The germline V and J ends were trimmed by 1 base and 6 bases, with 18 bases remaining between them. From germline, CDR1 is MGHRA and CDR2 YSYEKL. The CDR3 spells CASSQGVQGTGKTQYF. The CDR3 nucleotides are TGCGCCAGCAGCCAAGGCGTGCAGGGGACGGGAAAGACCCAGTACTTC.

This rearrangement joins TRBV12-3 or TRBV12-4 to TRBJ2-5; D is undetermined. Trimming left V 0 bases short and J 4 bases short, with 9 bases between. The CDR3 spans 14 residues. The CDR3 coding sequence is TGTGCCAGCAGTTTAGCCGTTCAAGGAGAGACCCAGTACTTC. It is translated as CASSLAVQGETQYF.

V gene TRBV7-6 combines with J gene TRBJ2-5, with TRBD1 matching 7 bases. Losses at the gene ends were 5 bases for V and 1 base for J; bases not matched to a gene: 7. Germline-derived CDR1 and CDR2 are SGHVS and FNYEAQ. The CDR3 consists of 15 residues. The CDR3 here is CASSRDRALQETQYF. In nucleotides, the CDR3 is TGTGCCAGCAGCCGGGACAGAGCCCTCCAAGAGACCCAGTACTTC.

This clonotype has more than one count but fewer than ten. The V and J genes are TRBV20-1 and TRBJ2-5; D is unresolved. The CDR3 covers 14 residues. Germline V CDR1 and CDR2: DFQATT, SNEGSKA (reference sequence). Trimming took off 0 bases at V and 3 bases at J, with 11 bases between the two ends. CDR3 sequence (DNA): TGCAGTGCTAGAGATAGGGCCAGAGAAGAGACCCAGTACTTC. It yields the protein CSARDRAREETQYF.

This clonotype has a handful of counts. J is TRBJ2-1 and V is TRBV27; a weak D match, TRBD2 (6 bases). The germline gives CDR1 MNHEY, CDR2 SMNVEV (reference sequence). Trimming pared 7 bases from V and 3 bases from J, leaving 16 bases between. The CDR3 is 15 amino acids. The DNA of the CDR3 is TGTGCCAGCACCAACGGGGCGGGATACTACAATGAGCAGTTCTTC. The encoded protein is CASTNGAGYYNEQFF.

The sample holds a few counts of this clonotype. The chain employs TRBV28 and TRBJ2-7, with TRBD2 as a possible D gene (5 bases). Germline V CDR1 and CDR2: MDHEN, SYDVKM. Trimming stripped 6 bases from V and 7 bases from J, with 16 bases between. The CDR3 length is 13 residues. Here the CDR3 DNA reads TGTGCCAGCAGCCGCGACTGGAGGCGGGAGCAGTACTTC. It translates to CASSRDWRREQYF.

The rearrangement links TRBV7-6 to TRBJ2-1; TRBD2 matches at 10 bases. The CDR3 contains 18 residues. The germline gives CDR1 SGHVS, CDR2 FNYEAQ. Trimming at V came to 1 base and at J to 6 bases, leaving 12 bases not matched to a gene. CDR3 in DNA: TGTGCCAGCAGCTTAGTCCCGGCTAGCGGGGGCCCCCCCAATGAGCAGTTCTTC. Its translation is CASSLVPASGGPPNEQFF.

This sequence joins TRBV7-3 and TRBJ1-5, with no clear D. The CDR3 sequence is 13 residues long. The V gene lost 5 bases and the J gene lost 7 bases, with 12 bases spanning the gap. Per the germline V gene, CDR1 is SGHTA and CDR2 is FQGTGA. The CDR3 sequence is CASSHRWGQPQHF. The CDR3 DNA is TGTGCCAGCAGCCACCGCTGGGGACAGCCCCAGCATTTT.

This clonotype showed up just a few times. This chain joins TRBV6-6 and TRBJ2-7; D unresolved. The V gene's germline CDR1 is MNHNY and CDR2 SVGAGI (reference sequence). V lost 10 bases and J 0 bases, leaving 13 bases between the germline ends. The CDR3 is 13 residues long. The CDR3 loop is CATKSGSSYEQYF. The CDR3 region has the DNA TGTGCCACCAAAAGTGGCAGCTCCTACGAGCAGTACTTC.

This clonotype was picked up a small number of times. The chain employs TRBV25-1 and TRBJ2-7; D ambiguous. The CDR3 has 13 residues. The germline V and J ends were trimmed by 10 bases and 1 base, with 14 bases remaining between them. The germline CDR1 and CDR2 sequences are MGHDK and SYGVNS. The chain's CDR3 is CATRPDGSYEQYF. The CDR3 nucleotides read TGTGCCACCAGGCCGGACGGATCCTACGAGCAGTACTTC.

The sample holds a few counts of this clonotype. The CDR3 DNA reads as TGTGCCTGGAGCCGTTGGCAGGGGGGAGATCAGCCCCAGCATTTT. It specifies CAWSRWQGGDQPQHF. This chain connects TRBV30 to TRBJ1-5; 7 positions agree with TRBD1. This CDR3 spans 15 amino acids. In germline, CDR1 is GTSNPN, CDR2 SVGIG (reference sequence). Trimming removed 3 bases from V and 5 bases from J; junction bases left unmatched: 10.

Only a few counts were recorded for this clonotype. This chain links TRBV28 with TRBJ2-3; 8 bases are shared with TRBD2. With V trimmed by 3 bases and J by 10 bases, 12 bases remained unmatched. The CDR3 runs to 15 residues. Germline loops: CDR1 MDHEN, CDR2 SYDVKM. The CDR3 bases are TGTGCCAGCAGTTTGGGGCTAGCGGGCCCATTGGCGCAGTATTTT. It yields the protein CASSLGLAGPLAQYF. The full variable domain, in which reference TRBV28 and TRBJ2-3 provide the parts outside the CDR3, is DVKVTQSSRYLVKRTGEKVFLECVQDMDHENMFWYRQDPGLGLRLIYFSYDVKMKEKGDIPEGYSVSREKKERFSLILESASTNQTSMYLCASSLGLAGPLAQYFGPGTRLTVL.

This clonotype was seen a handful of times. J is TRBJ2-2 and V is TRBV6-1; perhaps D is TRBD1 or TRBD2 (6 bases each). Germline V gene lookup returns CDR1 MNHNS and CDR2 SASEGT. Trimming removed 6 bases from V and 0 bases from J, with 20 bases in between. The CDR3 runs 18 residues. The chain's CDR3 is CASSSLGGGPTNTGELFF. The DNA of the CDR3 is TGTGCCAGCAGCTCCCTCGGAGGGGGGCCGACGAACACCGGGGAGCTGTTTTTT.

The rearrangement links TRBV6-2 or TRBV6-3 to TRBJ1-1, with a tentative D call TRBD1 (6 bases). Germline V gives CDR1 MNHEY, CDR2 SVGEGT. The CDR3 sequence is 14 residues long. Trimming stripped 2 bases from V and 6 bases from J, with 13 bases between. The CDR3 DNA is TGTGCCAGCAGTTACAATTGGGGGCAGGCTGAAGCTTTCTTT. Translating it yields CASSYNWGQAEAFF.

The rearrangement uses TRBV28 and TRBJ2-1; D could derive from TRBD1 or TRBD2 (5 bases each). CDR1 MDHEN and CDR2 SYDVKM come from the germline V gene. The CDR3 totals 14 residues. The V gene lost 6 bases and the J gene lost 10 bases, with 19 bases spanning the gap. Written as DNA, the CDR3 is TGTGCCAGCAGCCGGGACCTCGTCCGGATGGAGCAGTTCTTC. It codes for CASSRDLVRMEQFF.

This CDR3 reads CASSSPSGENNEQFF. In DNA, the CDR3 is TGTGCCAGCAGTAGCCCTAGCGGGGAAAACAATGAGCAGTTCTTC. V usage is TRBV27 and J usage is TRBJ2-1; the match to TRBD2 covers 9 bases. The CDR3 consists of 15 residues. CDR1 MNHEY and CDR2 SMNVEV come from the germline V gene (reference sequence). J was trimmed by 5 bases and V by 5 bases; bases with no gene match: 7.

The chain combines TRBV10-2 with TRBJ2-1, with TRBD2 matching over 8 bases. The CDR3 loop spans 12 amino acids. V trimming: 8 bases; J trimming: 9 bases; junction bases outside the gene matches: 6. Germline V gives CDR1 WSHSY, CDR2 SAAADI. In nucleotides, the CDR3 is TGCGCCAGCGATGCCGGACTAGCTGAGCAGTTCTTC. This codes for CASDAGLAEQFF.

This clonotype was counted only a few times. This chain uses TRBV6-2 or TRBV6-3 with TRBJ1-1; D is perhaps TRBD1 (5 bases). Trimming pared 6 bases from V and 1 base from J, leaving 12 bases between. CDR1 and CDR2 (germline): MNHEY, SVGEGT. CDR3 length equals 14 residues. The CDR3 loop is CASRTRVANTEAFF. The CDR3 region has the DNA TGTGCCAGCAGAACCAGGGTCGCGAACACTGAAGCTTTCTTT.

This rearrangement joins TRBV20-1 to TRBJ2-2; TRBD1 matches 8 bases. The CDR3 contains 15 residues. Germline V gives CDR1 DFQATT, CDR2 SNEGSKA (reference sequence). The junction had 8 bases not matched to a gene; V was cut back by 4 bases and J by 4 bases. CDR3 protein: CSAKMTGAATGELFF. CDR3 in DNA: TGCAGTGCTAAAATGACAGGGGCGGCCACCGGGGAGCTGTTTTTT.

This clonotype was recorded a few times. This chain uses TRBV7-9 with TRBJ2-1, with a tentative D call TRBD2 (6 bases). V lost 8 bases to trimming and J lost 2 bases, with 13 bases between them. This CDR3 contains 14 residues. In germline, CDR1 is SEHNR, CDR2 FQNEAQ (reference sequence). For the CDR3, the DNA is TGTGCCAGCGCACGGGGGAAGACCTACAATGAGCAGTTCTTC. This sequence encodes CASARGKTYNEQFF.

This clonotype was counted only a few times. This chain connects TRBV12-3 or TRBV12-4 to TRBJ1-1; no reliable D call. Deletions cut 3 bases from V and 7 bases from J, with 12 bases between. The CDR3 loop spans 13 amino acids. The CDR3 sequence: CASSFLGGDEAFF. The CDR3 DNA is TGTGCCAGCAGTTTCTTGGGCGGGGATGAAGCTTTCTTT.

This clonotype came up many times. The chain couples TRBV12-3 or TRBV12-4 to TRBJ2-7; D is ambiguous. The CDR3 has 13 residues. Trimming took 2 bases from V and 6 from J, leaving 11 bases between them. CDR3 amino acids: CASSLTSGSEQYF. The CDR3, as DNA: TGTGCCAGCAGTTTAACCTCGGGTTCCGAGCAGTACTTC.

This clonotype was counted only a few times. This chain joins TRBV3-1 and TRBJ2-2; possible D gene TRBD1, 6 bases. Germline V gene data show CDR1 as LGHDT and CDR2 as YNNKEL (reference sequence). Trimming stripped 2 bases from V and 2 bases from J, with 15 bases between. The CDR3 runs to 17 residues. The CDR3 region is CASSQIIGQRNTGELFF. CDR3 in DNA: TGTGCCAGCAGCCAAATAATAGGACAGCGCAACACCGGGGAGCTGTTTTTT.

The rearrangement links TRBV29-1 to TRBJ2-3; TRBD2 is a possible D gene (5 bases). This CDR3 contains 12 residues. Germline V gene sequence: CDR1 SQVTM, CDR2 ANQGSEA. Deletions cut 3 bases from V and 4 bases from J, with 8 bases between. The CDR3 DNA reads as TGCAGCGTTGACGGGGTCCCAGATACGCAGTATTTT. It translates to CSVDGVPDTQYF.

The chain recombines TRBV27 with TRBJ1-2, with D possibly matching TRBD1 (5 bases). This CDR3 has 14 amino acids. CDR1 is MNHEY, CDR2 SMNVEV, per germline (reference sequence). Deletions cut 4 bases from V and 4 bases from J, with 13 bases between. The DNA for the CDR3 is TGTGCCAGCAGTTGGGGCGGCCCGGGCTATGGCTACACCTTC. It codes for CASSWGGPGYGYTF.

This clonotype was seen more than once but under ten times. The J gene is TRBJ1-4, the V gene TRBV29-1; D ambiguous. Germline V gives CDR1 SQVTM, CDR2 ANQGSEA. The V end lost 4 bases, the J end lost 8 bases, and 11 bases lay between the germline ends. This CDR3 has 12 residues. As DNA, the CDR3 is TGCAGCGTTGTGGGGTTGGGAGAAAAACTGTTTTTT. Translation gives CSVVGLGEKLFF.

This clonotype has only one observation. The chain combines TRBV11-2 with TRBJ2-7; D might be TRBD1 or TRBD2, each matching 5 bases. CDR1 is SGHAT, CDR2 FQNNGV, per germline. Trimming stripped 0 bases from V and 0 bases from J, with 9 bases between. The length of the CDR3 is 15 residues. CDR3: CASSLEGPLSYEQYF. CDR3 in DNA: TGTGCCAGCAGCTTAGAGGGACCACTCTCCTACGAGCAGTACTTC.

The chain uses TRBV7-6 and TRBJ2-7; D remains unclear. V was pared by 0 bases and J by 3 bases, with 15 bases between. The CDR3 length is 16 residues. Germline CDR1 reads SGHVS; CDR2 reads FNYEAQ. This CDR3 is CASSLAPSEGLYEQYF. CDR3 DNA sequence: TGTGCCAGCAGCTTAGCCCCCTCGGAAGGCCTCTACGAGCAGTACTTC.

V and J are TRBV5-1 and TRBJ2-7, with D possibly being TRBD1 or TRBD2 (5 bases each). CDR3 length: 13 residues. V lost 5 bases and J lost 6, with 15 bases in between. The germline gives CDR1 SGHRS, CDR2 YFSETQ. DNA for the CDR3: TGCGCCAGCAGTCATACAGGCGGAGGCGAGCAGTACTTC. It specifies CASSHTGGGEQYF. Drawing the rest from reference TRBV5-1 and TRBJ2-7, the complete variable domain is KAGVTQTPRYLIKTRGQQVTLSCSPISGHRSVSWYQQTPGQGLQFLFEYFSETQRNKGNFPGRFSGRQFSNSRSEMNVSTLELGDSALYLCASSHTGGGEQYFGPGTRLTVT.

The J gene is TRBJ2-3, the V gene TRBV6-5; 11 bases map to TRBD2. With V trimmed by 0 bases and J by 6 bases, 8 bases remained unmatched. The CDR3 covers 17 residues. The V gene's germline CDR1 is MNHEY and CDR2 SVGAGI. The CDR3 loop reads CASSYSVAGGEGDTQYF. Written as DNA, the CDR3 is TGTGCCAGCAGTTACTCGGTAGCGGGGGGGGAGGGTGATACGCAGTATTTT.

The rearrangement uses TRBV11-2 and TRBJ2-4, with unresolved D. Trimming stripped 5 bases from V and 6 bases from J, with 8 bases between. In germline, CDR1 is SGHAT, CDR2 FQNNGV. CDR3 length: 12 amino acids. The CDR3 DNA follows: TGTGCCAGCAGCCGGACGGGAAACATTCAGTACTTC. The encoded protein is CASSRTGNIQYF.